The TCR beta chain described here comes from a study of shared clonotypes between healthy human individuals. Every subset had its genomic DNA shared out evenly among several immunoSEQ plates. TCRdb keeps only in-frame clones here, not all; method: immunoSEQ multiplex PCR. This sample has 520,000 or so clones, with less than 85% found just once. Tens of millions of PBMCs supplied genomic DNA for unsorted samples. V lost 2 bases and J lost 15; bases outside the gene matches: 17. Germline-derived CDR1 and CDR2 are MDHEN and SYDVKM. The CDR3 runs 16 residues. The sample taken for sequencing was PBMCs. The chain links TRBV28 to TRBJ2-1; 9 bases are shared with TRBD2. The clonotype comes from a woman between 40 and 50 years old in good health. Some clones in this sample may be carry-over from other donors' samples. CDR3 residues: CASSLETSGRALTRFF. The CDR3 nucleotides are TGTGCCAGCAGTTTAGAGACTAGCGGTAGGGCTCTTACTCGGTTCTTC.